This is a list of T cell receptor beta chains from one sample in a study of CD8 T cells in Susac syndrome. TCRdb reprocessed the immunoSEQ multiplex PCR reads via MiXCR and lists one record per CDR3 protein. The sample holds 120,000 to 150,000 distinct CDR3 sequences, 85% to 95% seen once. Sequencing was performed on CD8+ T cells from PBMCs. The origin of the receptors is a human donor in good health. Each CDR3 is given with its conserved first and last residue. A D gene is named only where the DNA matches it firmly. Expanded clones get a size class; other rows say once, few or many, or leave the size out.

CDR3aa,CDR3nt,abundance,d_gene,j_gene,v_gene
CASSPTSGVTHEQFF,TGTGCCAGCAGCCCAACTAGCGGGGTCACGCATGAGCAGTTCTTC,NA,TRBD2,TRBJ2-1,TRBV7-9
CASSLLIPATNEKLFF,TGTGCCAGCAGCTTGCTGATCCCTGCAACTAATGAAAAACTGTTTTTT,NA,NA,TRBJ1-4,TRBV5-6
CSVEQGAPPYYEQYF,TGCAGCGTAGAACAGGGGGCGCCCCCTTACTACGAGCAGTACTTC,NA,TRBD1,TRBJ2-7,TRBV29-1
CASSQGLDPRNEQFF,TGCGCCAGCAGCCAAGGGTTGGATCCTCGCAATGAGCAGTTCTTC,NA,NA,TRBJ2-1,TRBV4-3
CASSLETGDTEAFF,TGTGCCAGCAGCTTAGAAACAGGGGACACTGAAGCTTTCTTT,NA,TRBD1,TRBJ1-1,TRBV7-8
CASSHEQGALGNTIYF,TGTGCCAGCAGCCATGAACAGGGGGCGTTGGGAAACACCATATATTTT,NA,TRBD1,TRBJ1-3,TRBV4-2
CASRAGRNTEAFF,TGTGCCAGCAGGGCCGGGAGGAACACTGAAGCTTTCTTT,NA,NA,TRBJ1-1,TRBV6-2/TRBV6-3
CASSQNSLRRNEQFF,TGTGCCAGCAGCCAGAACTCCTTACGACGCAATGAGCAGTTCTTC,once,NA,TRBJ2-1,TRBV3-1
CASSLVGQSTDTQYF,TGTGCCAGCAGTTTAGTCGGGCAGTCCACAGATACGCAGTATTTT,NA,NA,TRBJ2-3,TRBV28
CASSLSVDLNYEQYF,TGTGCCAGCAGTTTATCGGTGGACCTAAATTACGAGCAGTACTTC,NA,NA,TRBJ2-7,TRBV27
CASSFLPPREAYEQYF,TGTGCCAGCAGTTTCCTACCCCCACGGGAAGCCTACGAGCAGTACTTC,NA,NA,TRBJ2-7,TRBV27
CASSQTQGYEQYF,TGCGCCAGCAGTCAGACCCAGGGATACGAGCAGTACTTC,NA,NA,TRBJ2-7,TRBV4-3
CASRSWRVLETQYF,TGTGCCAGCAGGTCTTGGAGGGTTCTTGAGACCCAGTACTTC,NA,NA,TRBJ2-5,TRBV6-5
CASSVGETGWHEQYF,TGTGCCAGCAGCGTAGGCGAGACAGGATGGCACGAGCAGTACTTC,NA,NA,TRBJ2-7,TRBV9
CASSPGVRDEQFF,TGTGCCAGCAGCCCGGGGGTCAGGGATGAGCAGTTCTTC,NA,NA,TRBJ2-1,TRBV7-7
CASSTAENSYNEQFF,TGTGCCAGTAGTACAGCTGAAAACTCCTACAATGAGCAGTTCTTC,NA,NA,TRBJ2-1,TRBV19
CASSEFSGSTDTQYF,TGTGCCAGCAGTGAATTTAGCGGTTCCACAGATACGCAGTATTTT,NA,NA,TRBJ2-3,TRBV25-1
CASSFLVEVPNTGELFF,TGTGCCAGCAGTTTTCTGGTTGAGGTCCCGAACACCGGGGAGCTGTTTTTT,NA,NA,TRBJ2-2,TRBV28
CASSLFGAGARETQYF,TGTGCCAGCAGTTTGTTTGGAGCGGGAGCGCGTGAGACCCAGTACTTC,NA,TRBD2,TRBJ2-5,TRBV12-3/TRBV12-4
CASSRDGAYEQYF,TGTGCCAGCTCCCGGGACGGAGCCTACGAGCAGTACTTC,NA,NA,TRBJ2-7,TRBV18
CASSRPKHLAGMDEQFF,TGTGCCAGCAGCCGGCCCAAGCATCTAGCGGGGATGGATGAGCAGTTCTTC,NA,TRBD2,TRBJ2-1,TRBV3-1
CASSWDKNYGYTF,TGTGCCAGCAGCTGGGACAAAAACTATGGCTACACCTTC,NA,NA,TRBJ1-2,TRBV14
CASRQGAYTEAFF,TGTGCCAGTAGACAGGGAGCGTACACTGAAGCTTTCTTT,NA,NA,TRBJ1-1,TRBV19
CASIDAGDRDSYEQYF,TGTGCCAGCATTGACGCCGGGGACAGGGATTCCTACGAGCAGTACTTC,NA,TRBD1,TRBJ2-7,TRBV2
CASTPTGTSYEQYF,TGTGCCAGTACCCCAACGGGGACGTCCTACGAGCAGTACTTC,once,NA,TRBJ2-7,TRBV3-1
CASSLTSGSVFPDKTQYF,TGTGCCAGCAGCCTGACTAGCGGGAGTGTCTTCCCCGATAAGACCCAGTACTTC,NA,TRBD2,TRBJ2-5,TRBV3-1
CASSGSGRADTGELFF,TGTGCCAGCAGCGGTAGCGGGAGGGCCGACACCGGGGAGCTGTTTTTT,NA,TRBD2,TRBJ2-2,TRBV9
CASSQDGQGFYEQYF,TGTGCCAGCAGCCAAGACGGACAGGGGTTCTACGAGCAGTACTTC,NA,TRBD1,TRBJ2-7,TRBV3-1